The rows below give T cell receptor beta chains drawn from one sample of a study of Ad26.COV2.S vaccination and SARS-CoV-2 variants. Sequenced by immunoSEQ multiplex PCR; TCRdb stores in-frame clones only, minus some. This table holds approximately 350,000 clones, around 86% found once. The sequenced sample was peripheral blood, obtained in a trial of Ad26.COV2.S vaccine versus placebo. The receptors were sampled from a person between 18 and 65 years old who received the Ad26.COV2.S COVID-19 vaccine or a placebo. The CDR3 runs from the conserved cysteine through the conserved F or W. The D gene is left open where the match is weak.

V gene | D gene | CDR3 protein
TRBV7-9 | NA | CASSSAGTNYGYTF
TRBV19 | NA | CASSTPPETQYF
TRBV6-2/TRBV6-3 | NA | CASSTPRTPNQPQHF
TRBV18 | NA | CASSPQNEISGEAFF
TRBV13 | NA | CASSLNRAEQYF
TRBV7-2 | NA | CASSYTDTQYF
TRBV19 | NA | CASSMGVDSIKTQYF
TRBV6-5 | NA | CASSQGLSMLYEQYF
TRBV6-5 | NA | CAGEGVSGNTIYF
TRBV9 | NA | CASSAEGEQYF
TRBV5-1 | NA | CASSLDGSEQFF
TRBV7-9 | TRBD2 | CASSRSAGGGQETQYF
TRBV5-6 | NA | CASTSTEVYEQYF
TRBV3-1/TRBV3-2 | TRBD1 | CASSQTGTGGQPQHF
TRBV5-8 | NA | CASSQNQYEQYF
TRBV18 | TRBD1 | CASHLSGTGKYEQYF
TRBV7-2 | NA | CASSSPRDSVSYEQYF
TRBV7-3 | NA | CASSAGVSGTGELFF
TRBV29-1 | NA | CSVNQGGAEAFF
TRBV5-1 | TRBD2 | CASSLAGGSNEQYF
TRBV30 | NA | CAWSADRGYTEAFF
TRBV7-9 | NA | CASSSRLETDTQYF
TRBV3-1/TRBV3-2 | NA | CASSQDRTGALAGELFF
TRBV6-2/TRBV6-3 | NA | CASSQVSGLKLFF
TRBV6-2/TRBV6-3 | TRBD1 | CASSYSAGGTEAFF
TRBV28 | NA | CASSLVLGSGNTIYF
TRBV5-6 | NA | CASSLLGVDEAFF
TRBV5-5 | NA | CASSLAFGTSPEGEQYF
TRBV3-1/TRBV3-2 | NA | CARAEGEQFF
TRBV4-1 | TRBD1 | CASSQEDRVQPQHF
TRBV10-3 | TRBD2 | CAIRTSGGSGELFF
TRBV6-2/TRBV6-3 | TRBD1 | CASSSPSDRGGRTDTQYF
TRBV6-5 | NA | CASRDIVNYSNEQFF
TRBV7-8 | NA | CASNLGLAETQYF
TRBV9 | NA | CASSVGGGSTDTQYF
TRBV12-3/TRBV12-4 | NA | CASGGGLYQPQHF
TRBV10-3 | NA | CAISESMLEVGSPLHF
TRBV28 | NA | CATQGGGREQYF